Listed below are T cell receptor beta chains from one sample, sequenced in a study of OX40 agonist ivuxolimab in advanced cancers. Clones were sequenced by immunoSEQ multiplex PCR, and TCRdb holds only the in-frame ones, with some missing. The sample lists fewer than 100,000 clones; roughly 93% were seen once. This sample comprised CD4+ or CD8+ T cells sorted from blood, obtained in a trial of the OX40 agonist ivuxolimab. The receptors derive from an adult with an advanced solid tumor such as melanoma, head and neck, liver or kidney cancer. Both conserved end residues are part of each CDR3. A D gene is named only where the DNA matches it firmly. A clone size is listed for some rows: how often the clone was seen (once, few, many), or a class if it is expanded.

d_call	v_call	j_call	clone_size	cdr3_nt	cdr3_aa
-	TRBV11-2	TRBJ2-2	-	TGTGCCAGCAGCTTTCGGGCGCCGGACACCGGGGAGCTGTTTTTT	CASSFRAPDTGELFF
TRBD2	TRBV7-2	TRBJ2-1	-	TGTGCCAGCAGGCCCGGGACTAGCGACAATGAGCAGTTCTTC	CASRPGTSDNEQFF
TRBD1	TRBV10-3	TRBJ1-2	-	TGTGCCATCAGCTCCGGGACAGTAGAAGGGAATGGCTACACCTTC	CAISSGTVEGNGYTF
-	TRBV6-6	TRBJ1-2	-	TGTGCCAGCAGCTCCTTCCGGGGGCATGGCTACACCTTC	CASSSFRGHGYTF
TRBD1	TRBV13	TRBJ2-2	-	TGTGCCAGCAGCCCCTTCGGACAGGGGGCGGGCGGGGAGCTGTTTTTT	CASSPFGQGAGGELFF
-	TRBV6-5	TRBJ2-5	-	TGTGCCAGCAGTTATCAGTACGGTCCAGCCCAAGAGACCCAGTACTTC	CASSYQYGPAQETQYF
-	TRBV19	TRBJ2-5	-	TGTGCCAGTAGTATCACCGGGACGTCGGAGACCCAGTACTTC	CASSITGTSETQYF
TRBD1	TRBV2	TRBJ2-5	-	TGTGCCAGCACCAGGGGGCCAGCCAAAGAGACCCAGTACTTC	CASTRGPAKETQYF
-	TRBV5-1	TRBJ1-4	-	TGCGCCAGCAGCTTGAGGGGCTATGGTAATGAAAAACTGTTTTTT	CASSLRGYGNEKLFF
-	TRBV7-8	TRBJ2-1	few	TGTGCCAGCAGCTCCTATGCGAATGAGCAGTTCTTC	CASSSYANEQFF
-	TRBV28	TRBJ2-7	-	TGTGCCAGCAGTCCCGGCGGGAAGTCCTACGAGCAGTACTTC	CASSPGGKSYEQYF
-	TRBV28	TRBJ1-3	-	TGTGCCAGCAGTGGGACACCCGGAAACACCATATATTTT	CASSGTPGNTIYF
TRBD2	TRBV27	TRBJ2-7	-	TGTGCCAGCAGTTTTTTAGCGGGAGCTCCAGGGCAGTACTTC	CASSFLAGAPGQYF
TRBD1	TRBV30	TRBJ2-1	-	TGTGCCTGGAGTAACCAGGGACAGGGGGCTGATGAGCAGTTCTTC	CAWSNQGQGADEQFF
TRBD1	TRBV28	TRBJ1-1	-	TGTGCCAGCACTGGGCCCGGGACAGGGAACACTGAAGCTTTCTTT	CASTGPGTGNTEAFF
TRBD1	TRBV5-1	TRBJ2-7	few	TGCGCCAGCAGCCACCGGGACAGTGCTTCCTACGAGCAGTACTTC	CASSHRDSASYEQYF
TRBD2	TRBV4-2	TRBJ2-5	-	TGTGCCAGCAGCCAAGCGCCTAGCGGCCAAGAGACCCAGTACTTC	CASSQAPSGQETQYF
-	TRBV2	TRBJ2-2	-	TGTGCCAGCAGTGAAGTTAGAGGCACCGGGGAGCTGTTTTTT	CASSEVRGTGELFF
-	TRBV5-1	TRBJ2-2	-	TGCGCCAGCAGCGCACGACAGTACACCGGGGAGCTGTTTTTT	CASSARQYTGELFF
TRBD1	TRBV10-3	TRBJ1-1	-	TGTGCCATCAGTGAGTTGGAGACAGGGGTCACTGAAGCTTTCTTT	CAISELETGVTEAFF
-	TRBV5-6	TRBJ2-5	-	TGTGCCAGCAGCTTGGAAGCAGGGAAAGAGACCCAGTACTTC	CASSLEAGKETQYF
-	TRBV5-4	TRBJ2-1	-	TGTGCCAGCAGCTCCGGACTAGCAGGGGGAAACAATGAGCAGTTCTTC	CASSSGLAGGNNEQFF
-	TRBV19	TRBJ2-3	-	TGTGCCAGTAGGGGGAAGGGCACAGATACGCAGTATTTT	CASRGKGTDTQYF